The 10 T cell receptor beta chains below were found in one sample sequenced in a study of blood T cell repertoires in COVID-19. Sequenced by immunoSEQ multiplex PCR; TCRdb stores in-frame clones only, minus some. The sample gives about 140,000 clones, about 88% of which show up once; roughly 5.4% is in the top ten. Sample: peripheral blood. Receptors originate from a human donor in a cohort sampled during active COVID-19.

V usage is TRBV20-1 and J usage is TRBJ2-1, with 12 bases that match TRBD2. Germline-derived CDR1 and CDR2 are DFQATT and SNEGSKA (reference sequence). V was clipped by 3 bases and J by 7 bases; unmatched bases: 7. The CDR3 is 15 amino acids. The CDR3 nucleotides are TGCAGTGCTAGTAGAGGACTAGCGGGATGGAATGAGCAGTTCTTC. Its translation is CSASRGLAGWNEQFF.

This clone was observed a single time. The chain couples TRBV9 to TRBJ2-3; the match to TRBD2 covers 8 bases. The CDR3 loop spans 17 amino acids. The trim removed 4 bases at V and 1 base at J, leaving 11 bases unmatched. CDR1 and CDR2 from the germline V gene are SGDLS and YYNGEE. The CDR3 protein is CASSPGGAGGGTDTQYF. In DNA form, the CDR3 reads TGTGCCAGCAGCCCAGGCGGGGCGGGAGGAGGCACAGATACGCAGTATTTT.

DNA of the CDR3: TGTGCCAGCATACGTACCGCCTCGGGGGAGCAGTACTTC. This translates into CASIRTASGEQYF. V usage is TRBV2 and J usage is TRBJ2-7, with D maybe TRBD2 (5 bases). This CDR3 region has 13 residues. V was pared by 7 bases and J by 7 bases, with 17 bases between. The germline gives CDR1 SNHLY, CDR2 FYNNEI.

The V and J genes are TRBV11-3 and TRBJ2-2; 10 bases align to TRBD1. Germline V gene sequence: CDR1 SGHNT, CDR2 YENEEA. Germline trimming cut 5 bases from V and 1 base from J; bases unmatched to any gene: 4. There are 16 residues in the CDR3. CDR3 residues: CASSPGQGGNTGELFF. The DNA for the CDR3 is TGTGCCAGCAGCCCTGGACAGGGGGGGAACACCGGGGAGCTGTTTTTT.

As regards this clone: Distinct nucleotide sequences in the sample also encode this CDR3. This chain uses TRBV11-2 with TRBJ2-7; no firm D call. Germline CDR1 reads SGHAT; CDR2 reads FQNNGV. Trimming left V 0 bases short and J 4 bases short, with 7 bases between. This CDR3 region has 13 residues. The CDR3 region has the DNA TGTGCCAGCAGCTTAGATCCAATTTACGAGCAGTACTTC. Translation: CASSLDPIYEQYF.

This CDR3 is CSVSGTVNNEQFF. The CDR3 nucleotides are TGCAGCGTCTCCGGGACAGTCAACAATGAGCAGTTCTTC. The chain couples TRBV29-1 to TRBJ2-1, with 7 bases aligning to TRBD1. Germline V gives CDR1 SQVTM, CDR2 ANQGSEA. The CDR3 is 13 amino acids. The trim removed 6 bases at V and 5 bases at J, leaving 7 bases unmatched.

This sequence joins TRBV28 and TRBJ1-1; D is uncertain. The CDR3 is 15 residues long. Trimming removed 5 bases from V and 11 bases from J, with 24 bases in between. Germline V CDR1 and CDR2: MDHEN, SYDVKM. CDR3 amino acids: CASSRRNQVPRGAFF. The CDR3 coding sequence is TGTGCCAGCAGTCGCCGAAATCAGGTGCCGCGAGGGGCTTTCTTT.

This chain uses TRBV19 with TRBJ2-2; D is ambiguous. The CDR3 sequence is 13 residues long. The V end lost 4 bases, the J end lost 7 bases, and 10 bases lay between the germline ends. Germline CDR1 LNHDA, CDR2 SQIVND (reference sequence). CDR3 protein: CASSKVAGGELFF. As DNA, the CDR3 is TGTGCCAGTAGTAAGGTGGCAGGCGGGGAGCTGTTTTTT.

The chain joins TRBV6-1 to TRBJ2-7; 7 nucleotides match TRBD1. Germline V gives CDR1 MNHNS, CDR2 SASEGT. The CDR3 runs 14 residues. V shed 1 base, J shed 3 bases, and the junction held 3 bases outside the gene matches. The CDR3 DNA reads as TGTGCCAGCAGTGAAGGACAGGGCCTCTACGAGCAGTACTTC. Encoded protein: CASSEGQGLYEQYF.

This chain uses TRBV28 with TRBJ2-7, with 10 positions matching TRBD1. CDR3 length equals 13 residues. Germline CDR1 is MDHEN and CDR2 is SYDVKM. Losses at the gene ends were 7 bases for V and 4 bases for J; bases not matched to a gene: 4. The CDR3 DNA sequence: TGTGCCAGCATCCGGACAGGGGGGTACGAGCAGTACTTC. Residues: CASIRTGGYEQYF.